This T cell receptor (beta chain) stems from a study of early T cells in non-severe SARS-CoV-2 infection. About the study: Chains from this unsorted whole-blood bulk RNA could not be paired.

Study results and caveats: Sequences matched to VDJdb favored anti-spike CD8 responses, while private and CD4 specificities were missed.

V was cut by 2 bases and J by 4 bases, with 14 bases left in between. Germline CDR1 MDHEN, CDR2 SYDVKM. CDR3 length: 15 amino acids. This clonotype appeared a few times. No antigen is known for it. Individual cDNA molecules received unique molecular identifiers during library preparation. Each CDR3 protein is one row after TCRdb ran MiXCR on the 5' RACE reads. This table holds about 55,000 distinct CDR3 sequences, 14% to 15% found once. This chain joins TRBV28 and TRBJ1-1; a weak D match, TRBD1 (5 bases). The material sequenced was whole blood, taken at baseline. The clonotype originates from an adult who was a healthcare worker with PCR-confirmed SARS-CoV-2 infection or an uninfected control (not recorded which). In DNA, the CDR3 is TGTGCCAGCAGTTTACCCCAAAAGGGGCCCACTGAAGCTTTCTTT. Protein product: CASSLPQKGPTEAFF. The variable domain in full, with the rest retrieved from reference TRBV28 and TRBJ1-1, is DVKVTQSSRYLVKRTGEKVFLECVQDMDHENMFWYRQDPGLGLRLIYFSYDVKMKEKGDIPEGYSVSREKKERFSLILESASTNQTSMYLCASSLPQKGPTEAFFGQGTRLTVV.